Each of the 22 T cell receptor beta chains below was sequenced from the same sample in a study of shared clonotypes between healthy human individuals. Naive CD8 cells comprised CD45RO-negative, CCR7-positively selected cells, excluding terminally differentiated effector memory CD45RA+ cells. Sequencing was performed with immunoSEQ multiplex PCR; in TCRdb, only in-frame clones are kept and a portion is missing. The profile shows more than 2 million clones, around 96% of them singletons. The specimen was naive CD8+ T cells sorted from blood. All receptors come from a man younger than 30 in good health.

V and J are TRBV13 and TRBJ2-3; D is unclear. The CDR3 sequence is 14 residues long. From germline, CDR1 is PRHDT and CDR2 FYEKMQ (reference sequence). Deletions cut 0 bases from V and 2 bases from J, with 6 bases between. In DNA, the CDR3 is TGTGCCAGCAGCTTAGGCCTAACCACAGATACGCAGTATTTT. This sequence encodes CASSLGLTTDTQYF. Full variable domain (missing parts from reference TRBV13 and TRBJ2-3): AAGVIQSPRHLIKEKRETATLKCYPIPRHDTVYWYQQGPGQDPQFLISFYEKMQSDKGSIPDRFSAQQFSDYHSELNMSSLELGDSALYFCASSLGLTTDTQYFGPGTRLTVL.

The V call is TRBV15, the J call TRBJ1-2; tentative D call: TRBD1 (5 bases). V lost 5 bases and J lost 3, with 13 bases in between. This CDR3 is built from 14 residues. Germline CDR1 LNHNV, CDR2 YYDKDF (reference sequence). CDR3 region: CATSGGDGYYGYTF. CDR3 DNA: TGTGCCACCAGCGGGGGTGACGGGTACTATGGCTACACCTTC.

The rearrangement uses TRBV4-1 and TRBJ2-2; 8 nucleotides align to TRBD1. The germline V gene encodes CDR1 MGHRA and CDR2 YSYEKL. The CDR3 covers 16 residues. Germline trimming cut 5 bases from V and 0 bases from J; bases unmatched to any gene: 5. For the CDR3, the DNA is TGCGCCAGCAGCACAATACAGGGGGCGAACACCGGGGAGCTGTTTTTT. It encodes CASSTIQGANTGELFF.

The V and J genes are TRBV7-9 and TRBJ2-5, with 9 bases fitting TRBD2. The CDR3 sequence is 13 residues long. Per germline, CDR1 SEHNR and CDR2 FQNEAQ (reference sequence). Unmatched junction bases numbered 5, after V lost 5 bases and J lost 7 bases. In nucleotides, the CDR3 is TGTGCCAGCAGCCGCCCGGGACTAGCGACCCAGTACTTC. Translating gives CASSRPGLATQYF. Combining the CDR3 with reference TRBV7-9 and TRBJ2-5 gives the whole variable domain DTGVSQNPRHKITKRGQNVTFRCDPISEHNRLYWYRQTLGQGPEFLTYFQNEAQLEKSRLLSDRFSAERPKGSFSTLEIQRTEQGDSAMYLCASSRPGLATQYFGPGTRLLVL.

The J gene is TRBJ2-5, the V gene TRBV13; 10 nucleotides match TRBD1. The CDR3 is 15 residues long. V shed 5 bases and J 2 bases; nucleotides not matched to a gene: 5. CDR1 is PRHDT and CDR2 is FYEKMQ in the germline V gene (reference sequence). The CDR3 protein is CASSGDRGPQETQYF. The DNA for the CDR3 is TGTGCCAGCAGCGGGGACAGGGGCCCTCAAGAGACCCAGTACTTC.

The rearrangement uses TRBV5-4 and TRBJ1-2; D call uncertain. The CDR3 is 13 residues long. The V and J ends lost 1 base and 6 bases respectively, with 10 bases between them. CDR1 and CDR2 from the germline V gene are SGHNT and YYREEE (reference sequence). This chain's CDR3 is CASSLNLNDGYTF. CDR3 nucleotides: TGTGCCAGCAGCTTGAATCTAAATGATGGCTACACCTTC.

The rearrangement uses TRBV5-1 and TRBJ2-7; D perhaps matches TRBD1 (6 bases). This CDR3 region has 18 residues. Trimming took off 0 bases at V and 6 bases at J, with 25 bases between the two ends. Germline values: CDR1 SGHRS, CDR2 YFSETQ. CDR3 sequence reads: CASSLEGDTIPQHSEQYF. The CDR3 DNA reads as TGCGCCAGCAGCTTGGAGGGGGACACCATTCCCCAGCACTCCGAGCAGTACTTC.

This clone was counted a few times. The CDR3: CAWNIGGGYEQYF. The CDR3 DNA is TGTGCCTGGAACATCGGAGGGGGCTACGAGCAGTACTTC. The chain couples TRBV30 to TRBJ2-7; either TRBD1 or TRBD2 may fit D (6 bases each). CDR3 size: 13 residues. Trimming removed 4 bases at V and 3 bases at J, with 13 bases between. Per germline, CDR1 GTSNPN and CDR2 SVGIG (reference sequence).

Regarding this clone: Other DNA sequences within the sample encode an identical CDR3. The rearrangement joins TRBV29-1 to TRBJ2-3, with D unclear. Germline CDR1 SQVTM, CDR2 ANQGSEA. V shed 3 bases and J shed 1 base, with 8 bases lying between them. The CDR3 is made up of 13 amino acids. The DNA of the CDR3 is TGCAGCGTTGAGCCTAGGGGCACAGATACGCAGTATTTT. Its translation: CSVEPRGTDTQYF.

The chain employs TRBV10-2 and TRBJ2-7; 9 positions match TRBD1. Germline assignment: CDR1 WSHSY and CDR2 SAAADI. V lost 5 bases and J lost 6; bases outside the gene matches: 5. The CDR3 loop spans 13 amino acids. In nucleotides, the CDR3 is TGCGCCAGCAGTTCTTTACAGGGGGCCGAGCAGTACTTC. It codes for CASSSLQGAEQYF.

The gene calls are TRBV6-5 and TRBJ1-1; TRBD1 matches at 7 bases. Germline V gene lookup returns CDR1 MNHEY and CDR2 SVGAGI. This CDR3 contains 14 residues. CDR3 loop: CAAAPQQGWTEAFF. CDR3 nucleotides: TGTGCAGCGGCCCCCCAACAGGGGTGGACTGAAGCTTTCTTT.

The chain has TRBV6-5 and TRBJ2-7; D gene uncertain. V was cut by 6 bases and J by 0 bases, with 15 bases left in between. CDR1 is MNHEY and CDR2 is SVGAGI in the germline V gene. The CDR3 consists of 15 residues. This CDR3 is CASRPPSGASYEQYF. The CDR3 nucleotides are TGTGCCAGCAGACCCCCTTCGGGTGCCTCCTACGAGCAGTACTTC.

The CDR3 loop is CASGDSYSPLHF. CDR3 DNA: TGTGCTAGTGGCGACAGCTATTCACCCCTCCACTTT. The rearrangement links TRBV12-5 to TRBJ1-6, with D perhaps TRBD1 (5 bases). V was clipped by 6 bases and J by 8 bases, with 8 bases between them. Germline values: CDR1 LGHNT, CDR2 FRNRAP. This CDR3 is 12 amino acids long.

The rearrangement links TRBV13 to TRBJ1-6, with D tentatively TRBD1 (6 bases). V lost 7 bases and J lost 5, with 12 bases in between. The CDR3 sequence is 14 residues long. The germline gives CDR1 PRHDT, CDR2 FYEKMQ (reference sequence). In nucleotides, the CDR3 is TGTGCCAGCATCAAGGCAGGGGATAATTCACCCCTCCACTTT. It is translated as CASIKAGDNSPLHF.

This chain connects TRBV5-6 to TRBJ1-6, with 7 bases fitting TRBD1. The CDR3 is 15 amino acids. CDR1 SGHDT and CDR2 YYEEEE come from the germline V gene. The junction had 3 bases not matched to a gene; V was cut back by 2 bases and J by 4 bases. This CDR3 reads CASSFVRGYNSPLHF. CDR3 sequence (DNA): TGTGCCAGCAGCTTCGTCAGGGGGTATAATTCACCCCTCCACTTT.

This clone was detected only once. A read error may account for a junction end that differs from germline. The rearrangement links TRBV7-9 to TRBJ2-1; D might be TRBD2 (5 bases). Germline lookup yields CDR1 SEHNR and CDR2 FQNEAQ (reference sequence). The CDR3 totals 14 residues. The CDR3 DNA is TGTGCCAGCAGCTTTGGTTCTAGCTACGATGAGCAGTTCTTC. It translates to CASSFGSSYDEQFF.

The rearrangement joins TRBV13 to TRBJ1-2; tentatively, D is TRBD1 (6 bases). Per the germline V gene, CDR1 is PRHDT and CDR2 is FYEKMQ (reference sequence). V was cut by 1 base and J by 2 bases, with 14 bases left in between. The CDR3 is 16 residues long. The CDR3 DNA reads TGTGCCAGCAGCTTAGATGGGGGCACGGGGAACTATGGCTACACCTTC. The encoded protein is CASSLDGGTGNYGYTF. Combining the CDR3 with reference TRBV13 and TRBJ1-2 gives the whole variable domain AAGVIQSPRHLIKEKRETATLKCYPIPRHDTVYWYQQGPGQDPQFLISFYEKMQSDKGSIPDRFSAQQFSDYHSELNMSSLELGDSALYFCASSLDGGTGNYGYTFGSGTRLTVV.

Worth noting for this clone: The same CDR3 is also encoded by other DNA sequences in this sample. This rearrangement joins TRBV5-6 to TRBJ1-2; no clear D gene. This CDR3 comprises 11 residues. Trimming removed 3 bases from V and 6 bases from J, with 6 bases in between. The germline V gene has CDR1 SGHDT and CDR2 YYEEEE. CDR3 nucleotides: TGTGCCAGCAGCTCGACGCATGGCTACACCTTC. Its translation is CASSSTHGYTF.

This chain joins TRBV27 and TRBJ1-1; the D is unclear. This CDR3 spans 14 amino acids. Germline V gene sequence: CDR1 MNHEY, CDR2 SMNVEV (reference sequence). Trimming removed 2 bases from V and 1 base from J, with 8 bases in between. The CDR3 nucleotides read TGTGCCAGCAGTTTAGGACGGCCGAACACTGAAGCTTTCTTT. Translated: CASSLGRPNTEAFF.

The chain recombines TRBV7-9 with TRBJ2-2, with D perhaps TRBD1 (6 bases). Germline V gene sequence: CDR1 SEHNR, CDR2 FQNEAQ (reference sequence). This CDR3 is 13 amino acids long. V was trimmed by 5 bases and J by 4 bases, leaving 8 bases between them. The CDR3: CASSRDITGELFF. As DNA, the CDR3 is TGTGCCAGCAGCAGGGACATCACCGGGGAGCTGTTTTTT.

The chain uses TRBV19 and TRBJ2-5; maybe TRBD2 (6 bases). V was cut by 5 bases and J by 6 bases, with 13 bases left in between. This CDR3 has 13 residues. In germline, CDR1 is LNHDA, CDR2 SQIVND (reference sequence). CDR3 region: CASSPAGWKTQYF. The DNA for the CDR3 is TGTGCCAGTAGTCCCGCGGGGTGGAAGACCCAGTACTTC. Looking up the rest from reference TRBV19 and TRBJ2-5 gives the full variable domain: DGGITQSPKYLFRKEGQNVTLSCEQNLNHDAMYWYRQDPGQGLRLIYYSQIVNDFQKGDIAEGYSVSREKKESFPLTVTSAQKNPTAFYLCASSPAGWKTQYFGPGTRLLVL.

The chain has TRBV6-1 and TRBJ1-4, with TRBD1 as a possible D gene (5 bases). CDR1 is MNHNS and CDR2 is SASEGT in the germline V gene. V was clipped by 2 bases and J by 8 bases, with 9 bases between them. The CDR3 is made up of 13 amino acids. CDR3 DNA: TGTGCCAGCAGTGAACTCGAGGGGGAAAAACTGTTTTTT. Protein product: CASSELEGEKLFF.